This TCR beta chain was sequenced in a study of T cells in localized non-small cell lung cancer. Whole-study findings and limits: Out of the top 100 tumor clones, a median around 56 were seen in adjacent lung. In uninvolved adjacent lung, T cell clonality reached its highest value, exceeding tumor. Longer overall survival was linked to higher blood T cell density. Sequencing covered just one tumor region, so heterogeneity cannot be ruled out.

The V and J ends lost 7 bases and 6 bases, in that order; junction bases with no gene match: 6. The CDR3 length is 13 residues. Germline lookup yields CDR1 MDHEN and CDR2 SYDVKM. Note on this clone: No antigen is known for it.

Repertoires were generated with immunoSEQ multiplex PCR, while TCRdb's copy carries only in-frame clones and drops some. Of over 70,000 clones in the sample, approximately 90% were seen once. This clonotype was obtained from a woman aged 35 to 69 with stage II squamous cell lung carcinoma. V gene TRBV28 combines with J gene TRBJ1-3; 7 nucleotides align to TRBD1. This material consisted of PBMCs, taken before any cancer treatment. The CDR3, as DNA: TGTGCCAGCACCACGGGACAGTTAAACACCATATATTTT. Protein sequence: CASTTGQLNTIYF.